This TCR beta chain originates from a study of technical replicates of blood from a handful of donors. TCRdb's copy holds only in-frame clones and misses some; the assay was immunoSEQ multiplex PCR. Here the sample spans some 99,000 clones, 95% being singletons. This CDR3 region has 14 residues. V was trimmed by 4 bases and J by 6 bases, leaving 16 bases between them. Germline V gives CDR1 SGHTA, CDR2 FQGNSA. The source is a human donor in good health. Sequenced: T cells isolated from PBMCs. This chain joins TRBV7-2 and TRBJ2-7, with a possible D match to TRBD2 (5 bases). CDR3 nucleotides: TGTGCCAGCAGCTCCTCCCTCGGCGGGCCCGAGCAGTACTTC. Encoded protein: CASSSSLGGPEQYF.